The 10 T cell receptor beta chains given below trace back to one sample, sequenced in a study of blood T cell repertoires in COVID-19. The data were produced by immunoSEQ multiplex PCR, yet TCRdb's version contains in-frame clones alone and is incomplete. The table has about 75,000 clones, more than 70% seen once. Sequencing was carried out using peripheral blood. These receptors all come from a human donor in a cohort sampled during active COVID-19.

The CDR3: CASSAITGGVSNQPQHF. For the CDR3, the DNA is TGTGCCAGTAGTGCGATAACAGGGGGCGTAAGCAATCAGCCCCAGCATTTT. This chain connects TRBV19 to TRBJ1-5; TRBD1 matches 9 bases. The CDR3 is 17 amino acids. Germline V gene sequence: CDR1 LNHDA, CDR2 SQIVND (reference sequence). The V segment lost 5 bases and the J segment 1 base; nucleotides outside the gene matches: 9.

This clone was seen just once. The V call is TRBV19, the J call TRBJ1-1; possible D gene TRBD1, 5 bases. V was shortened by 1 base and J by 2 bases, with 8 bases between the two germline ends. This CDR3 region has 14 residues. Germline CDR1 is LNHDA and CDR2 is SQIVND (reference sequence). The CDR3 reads CASSIGGGNTEAFF. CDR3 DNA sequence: TGTGCCAGTAGTATAGGGGGGGGAAACACTGAAGCTTTCTTT. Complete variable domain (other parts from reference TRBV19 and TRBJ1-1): DGGITQSPKYLFRKEGQNVTLSCEQNLNHDAMYWYRQDPGQGLRLIYYSQIVNDFQKGDIAEGYSVSREKKESFPLTVTSAQKNPTAFYLCASSIGGGNTEAFFGQGTRLTVV.

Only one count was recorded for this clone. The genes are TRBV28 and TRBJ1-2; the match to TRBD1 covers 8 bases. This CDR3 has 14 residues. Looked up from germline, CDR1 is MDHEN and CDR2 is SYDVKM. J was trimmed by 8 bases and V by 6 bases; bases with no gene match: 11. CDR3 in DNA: TGTGCCAGCAGGCTTCTACAGGGGGAGAGCGGCTACACCTTC. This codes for CASRLLQGESGYTF.

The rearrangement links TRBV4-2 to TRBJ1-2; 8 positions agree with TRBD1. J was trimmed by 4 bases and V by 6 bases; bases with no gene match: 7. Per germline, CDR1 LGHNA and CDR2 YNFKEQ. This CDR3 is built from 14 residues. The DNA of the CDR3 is TGTGCCAGCAGAGATGGACAGGGCACCTATGGCTACACCTTC. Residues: CASRDGQGTYGYTF.

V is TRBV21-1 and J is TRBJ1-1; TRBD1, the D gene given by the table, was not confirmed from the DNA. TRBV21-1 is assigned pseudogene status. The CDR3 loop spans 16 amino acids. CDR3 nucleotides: TGTGCCAGCAGCAAAAAAAGCAGGGGCTCGGGCACTGAAGCTTTCTTT. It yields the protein CASSKKSRGSGTEAFF.

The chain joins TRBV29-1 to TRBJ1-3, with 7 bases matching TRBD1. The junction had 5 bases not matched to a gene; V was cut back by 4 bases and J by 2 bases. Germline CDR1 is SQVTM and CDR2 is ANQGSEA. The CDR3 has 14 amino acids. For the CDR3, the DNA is TGCAGCGTTGGGAAGGGGGCGGCTGGAAACACCATATATTTT. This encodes CSVGKGAAGNTIYF.

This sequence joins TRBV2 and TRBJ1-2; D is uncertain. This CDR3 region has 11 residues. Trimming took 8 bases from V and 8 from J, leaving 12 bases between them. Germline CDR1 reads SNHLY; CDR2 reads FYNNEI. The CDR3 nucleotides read TGTGCCAGCGGGGAGAAAGGCGGCTACACCTTC. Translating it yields CASGEKGGYTF.

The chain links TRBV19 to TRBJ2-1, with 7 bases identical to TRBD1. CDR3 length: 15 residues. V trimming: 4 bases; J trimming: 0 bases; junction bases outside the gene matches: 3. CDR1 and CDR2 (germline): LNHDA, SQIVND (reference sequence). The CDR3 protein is CASSNDRASYNEQFF. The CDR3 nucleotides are TGTGCCAGTAGTAATGACAGGGCCTCCTACAATGAGCAGTTCTTC. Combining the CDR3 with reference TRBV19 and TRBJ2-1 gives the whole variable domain DGGITQSPKYLFRKEGQNVTLSCEQNLNHDAMYWYRQDPGQGLRLIYYSQIVNDFQKGDIAEGYSVSREKKESFPLTVTSAQKNPTAFYLCASSNDRASYNEQFFGPGTRLTVL.

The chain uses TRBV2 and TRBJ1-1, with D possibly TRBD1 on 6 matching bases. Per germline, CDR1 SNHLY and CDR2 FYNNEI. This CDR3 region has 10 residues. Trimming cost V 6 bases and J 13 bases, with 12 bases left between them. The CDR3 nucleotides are TGTGCCAGCAGCGGGGACATCGTTTTCTTT. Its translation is CASSGDIVFF. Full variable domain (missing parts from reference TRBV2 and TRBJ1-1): EPEVTQTPSHQVTQMGQEVILRCVPISNHLYFYWYRQILGQKVEFLVSFYNNEISEKSEIFDDQFSVERPDGSNFTLKIRSTKLEDSAMYFCASSGDIVFFGQGTRLTVV.

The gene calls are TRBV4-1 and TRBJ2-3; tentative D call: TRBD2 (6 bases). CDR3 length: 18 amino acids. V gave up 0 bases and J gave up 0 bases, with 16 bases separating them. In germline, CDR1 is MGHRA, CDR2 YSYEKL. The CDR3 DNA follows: TGCGCCAGCAGCCAAGATTTCGCGGGACGGGGCAGCACAGATACGCAGTATTTT. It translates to CASSQDFAGRGSTDTQYF.